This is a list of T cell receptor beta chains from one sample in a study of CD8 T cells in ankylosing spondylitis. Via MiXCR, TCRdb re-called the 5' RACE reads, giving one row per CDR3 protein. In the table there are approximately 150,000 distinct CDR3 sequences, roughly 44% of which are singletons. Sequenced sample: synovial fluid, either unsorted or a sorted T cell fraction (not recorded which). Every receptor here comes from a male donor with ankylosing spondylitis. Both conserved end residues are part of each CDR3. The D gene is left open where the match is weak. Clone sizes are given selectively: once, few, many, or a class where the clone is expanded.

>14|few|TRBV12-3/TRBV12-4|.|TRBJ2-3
TGTGCCAGCAGTTTTGGGCCGGGCACAGATACGCAGTATTTT
CASSFGPGTDTQYF
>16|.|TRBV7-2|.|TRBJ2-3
TGTGCCAGCAGCTTACTCCAAACCCCTAGCACAGATACGCAGTATTTT
CASSLLQTPSTDTQYF
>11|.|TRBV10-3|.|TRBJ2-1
TGTGCCATCACCCCTGGCGGTGAGCAGTTCTTC
CAITPGGEQFF
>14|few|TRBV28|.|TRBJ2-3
TGTGCCAGCAGTGGGCAGTTAACCGGAGATACGCAGTATTTT
CASSGQLTGDTQYF
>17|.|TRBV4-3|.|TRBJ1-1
TGCGCCAGCAGCCAAGAGGTTACGGGAACCTCTCTAAATGAAGCTTTCTTT
CASSQEVTGTSLNEAFF
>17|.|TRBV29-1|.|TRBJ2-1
TGCAGCGTTGAACCGACCTGGGACCCCGGATGGGGGAATGAGCAGTTCTTC
CSVEPTWDPGWGNEQFF
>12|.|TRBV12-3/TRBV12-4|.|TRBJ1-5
TGTGCCAGCGGTCTGCCCGATCAGCCCCAGCATTTT
CASGLPDQPQHF
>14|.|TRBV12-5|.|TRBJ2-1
TGTGCTAGTGGTCCGCCGAGCTCCTACAATGAGCAGTTCTTC
CASGPPSSYNEQFF
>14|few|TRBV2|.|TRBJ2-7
TGTGCCAGCAGTGAAATCGCAGCTACCTACGAGCAGTACTTC
CASSEIAATYEQYF
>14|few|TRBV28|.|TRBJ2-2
TGTGCCAGCAGTTACCCCCTGACCACCGGGGAGCTGTTTTTT
CASSYPLTTGELFF
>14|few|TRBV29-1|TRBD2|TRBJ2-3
TGCAGCGTTCTAGCGGGAGTGCGGGTAGATACGCAGTATTTT
CSVLAGVRVDTQYF
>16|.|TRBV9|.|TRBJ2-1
TGTGCCAGCAGCGTAGCTGGGGAAAACTCCTACAATGAGCAGTTCTTC
CASSVAGENSYNEQFF
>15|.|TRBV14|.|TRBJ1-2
TGTGCCAGCAGCCCATATCGGAGAGGCTACTATGGCTACACCTTC
CASSPYRRGYYGYTF
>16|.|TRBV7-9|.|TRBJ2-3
TGTGCCAGCAGCCCTTGGACAGATACTGGCACAGATACGCAGTATTTT
CASSPWTDTGTDTQYF
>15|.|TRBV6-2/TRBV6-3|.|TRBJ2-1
TGTGCCAGCAGTTACTCGGGCCTAGGTTACAATGAGCAGTTCTTC
CASSYSGLGYNEQFF
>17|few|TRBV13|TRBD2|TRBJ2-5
TGTGCCAGCAGCTTAGATCGAGCGGGGGCCTCCCAAGAGACCCAGTACTTC
CASSLDRAGASQETQYF
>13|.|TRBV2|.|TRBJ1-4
TGTGCCAGCAGTGTTAGCCTGGGGGAAAAACTGTTTTTT
CASSVSLGEKLFF
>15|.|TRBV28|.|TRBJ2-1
TGTGCCAGCAGTCCCCCCTCGGACAGTTACAATGAGCAGTTCTTC
CASSPPSDSYNEQFF
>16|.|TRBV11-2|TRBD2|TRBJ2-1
TGTGCCAGCAGCTTAGCCTGGACTAGCGGAGCGAATGAGCAGTTCTTC
CASSLAWTSGANEQFF
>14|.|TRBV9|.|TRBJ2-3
TGTGCCAGCAGCGGCGTCACTAGCACAGATACGCAGTATTTT
CASSGVTSTDTQYF
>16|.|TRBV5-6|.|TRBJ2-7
TGTGCCAGCAGCTCCGCTGGGGGTTCCGGGTCCTACGAGCAGTACTTC
CASSSAGGSGSYEQYF
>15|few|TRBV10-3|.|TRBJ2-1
TGTGCCATCAGTGAGCAAAGGGTTTTGCGTAATGAGCAGTTCTTC
CAISEQRVLRNEQFF
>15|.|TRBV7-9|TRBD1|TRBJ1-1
TGTGCCAGCAGCCTAGGACACACAGGGGACACTGAAGCTTTCTTT
CASSLGHTGDTEAFF
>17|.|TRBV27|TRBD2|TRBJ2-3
TGTGCCAGCAGTTTATTCTTTAGCGGGGACTACACAGATACGCAGTATTTT
CASSLFFSGDYTDTQYF
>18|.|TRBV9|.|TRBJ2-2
TGTGCCAGCAGCGCCTATTTTGAGGGGGACCCGAACACCGGGGAGCTGTTTTTT
CASSAYFEGDPNTGELFF
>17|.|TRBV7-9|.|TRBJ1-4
TGTGCCAGCAGCTTAGGGACTTCGGGGGCGCAAAATGAAAAACTGTTTTTT
CASSLGTSGAQNEKLFF
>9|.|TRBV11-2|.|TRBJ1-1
TGTGCCAGCAGCTTAGGGACGGAATTT
CASSLGTEF
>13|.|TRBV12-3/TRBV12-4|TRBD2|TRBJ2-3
TGTGCCAGCACGGCGGGAGTAAGAGATACGCAGTATTTT
CASTAGVRDTQYF
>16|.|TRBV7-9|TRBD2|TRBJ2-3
TGTGCCAGCAGCGACCCTTTGGAGCGGGGGTTAGATACGCAGTATTTT
CASSDPLERGLDTQYF
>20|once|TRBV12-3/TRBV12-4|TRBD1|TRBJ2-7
TGTGCCAGCAGCCGTCACGCCGGGACAGGGTCACGTCATGCCAGCTACGAGCAGTACTTC
CASSRHAGTGSRHASYEQYF
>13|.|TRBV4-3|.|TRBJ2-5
TGCGCCAGCAGCCCCCTACTACTGGAGACCCAGTACTTC
CASSPLLLETQYF
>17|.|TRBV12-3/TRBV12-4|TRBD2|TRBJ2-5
TGTGCCAGCAGTTTAGGGGGACTAGCGGCAAACCAAGAGACCCAGTACTTC
CASSLGGLAANQETQYF
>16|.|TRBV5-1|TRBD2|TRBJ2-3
TGCGCCAGCAGCCATCGGACTAGCGGGGCCCTGGGGACGCAGTATTTT
CASSHRTSGALGTQYF
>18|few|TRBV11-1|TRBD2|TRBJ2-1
TGTGCCAGCAGCTTAGCCCCGATGGGGACTAGCGGGATTCGTGAGCAGTTCTTC
CASSLAPMGTSGIREQFF
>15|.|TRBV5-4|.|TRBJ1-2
TGTGCCAGCAGCCCGTTGTTGTACAGTACCTATGGCTACACCTTC
CASSPLLYSTYGYTF
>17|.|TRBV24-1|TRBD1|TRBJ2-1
TGTGCCACCAGTGATTGGGACAGACCCAGCTCCTACAATGAGCAGTTCTTC
CATSDWDRPSSYNEQFF
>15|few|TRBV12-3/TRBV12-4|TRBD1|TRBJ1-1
TGTGCCAGCAGTTTTGGCAGGGGGGGGAACACTGAAGCTTTCTTT
CASSFGRGGNTEAFF
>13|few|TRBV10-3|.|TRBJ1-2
TGTGCCATCAGCGAACAGGGTCCGCGTGGCTACACCTTC
CAISEQGPRGYTF
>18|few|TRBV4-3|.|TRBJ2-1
TGCGCCAGCAGCCAAGATCCCGGCGATGACTTTTCCTACAATGAGCAGTTCTTC
CASSQDPGDDFSYNEQFF
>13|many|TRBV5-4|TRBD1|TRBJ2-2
TGTGCCAGCAGCGTTACAGGGGACGGGGAGCTGTTTTTT
CASSVTGDGELFF
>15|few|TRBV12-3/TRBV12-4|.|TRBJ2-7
TGTGCCAGCAGCCTACTGGAGGATGCAAAGGGGGAGCAGTACTTC
CASSLLEDAKGEQYF
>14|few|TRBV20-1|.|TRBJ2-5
TGCAGTGCTAGGCCCCTCGGGGGAAGAGAGACCCAGTACTTC
CSARPLGGRETQYF